The 20 T cell receptor beta chains reported below all come from one sample, sequenced in a study of blood T cell repertoires in COVID-19. Profiled with immunoSEQ multiplex PCR; TCRdb holds only in-frame clones, not every one. This table holds some 180,000 clones, about three quarters found once. The source material was peripheral blood. Receptors originate from a woman in her forties or fifties with active or convalescent COVID-19.

This clone appeared once. The V call is TRBV5-5, the J call TRBJ2-7; 10 bases are a match to TRBD1. Germline CDR1 and CDR2: SGHKS and YYEKEE (reference sequence). The CDR3 is 14 residues long. With V trimmed by 6 bases and J by 3 bases, 6 bases remained unmatched. The CDR3: CASTMTGGVYEQYF. The CDR3 DNA reads as TGTGCCAGCACCATGACAGGGGGCGTCTACGAGCAGTACTTC.

The chain combines TRBV28 with TRBJ2-1; the match to TRBD1 covers 8 bases. There are 14 residues in the CDR3. The junction had 8 bases not matched to a gene; V was cut back by 3 bases and J by 10 bases. CDR1 is MDHEN and CDR2 is SYDVKM in the germline V gene. CDR3 residues: CASSLSQGAGEQFF. DNA of the CDR3: TGTGCCAGCAGTTTGTCGCAGGGGGCTGGAGAGCAGTTCTTC.

This clone was counted a few times. The DNA of the CDR3 is TGTGCCACCATGGGCGGGGGTGGCAATCAGCCCCAGCATTTT. The encoded protein is CATMGGGGNQPQHF. V gene TRBV15 combines with J gene TRBJ1-5; D perhaps matches TRBD1 (5 bases). The CDR3 is 14 amino acids. V gave up 7 bases and J gave up 2 bases, with 12 bases separating them. Looked up from germline, CDR1 is LNHNV and CDR2 is YYDKDF (reference sequence).

A single count supports this clone. This chain joins TRBV5-1 and TRBJ2-1, with 8 bases that match TRBD2. This CDR3 comprises 15 residues. Per germline, CDR1 SGHRS and CDR2 YFSETQ. The trim removed 0 bases at V and 4 bases at J, leaving 3 bases unmatched. For the CDR3, the DNA is TGCGCCAGCAGCTTGGAACTAGCGGAGTACAATGAGCAGTTCTTC. Its protein product is CASSLELAEYNEQFF.

This clone showed up just once. The chain uses TRBV29-1 and TRBJ2-2, with 10 positions matching TRBD1. The V segment lost 1 base and the J segment 6 bases; nucleotides outside the gene matches: 5. This CDR3 region has 15 residues. The germline V gene has CDR1 SQVTM and CDR2 ANQGSEA. DNA for the CDR3: TGCAGCGTTGAAGCTCGGACAGGGGGGGCCGGGGAGCTGTTTTTT. Its translation: CSVEARTGGAGELFF.

The J gene is TRBJ1-1, the V gene TRBV5-1; D is perhaps TRBD1 (6 bases). V lost 3 bases and J lost 8, with 14 bases in between. CDR3 size: 13 residues. The germline CDR1 and CDR2 sequences are SGHRS and YFSETQ. Written as DNA, the CDR3 is TGCGCCAGCAGCTGGACAGCGGAGACAGAAGCTTTCTTT. Protein product: CASSWTAETEAFF.

The rearrangement uses TRBV6-5 and TRBJ2-7; maybe TRBD2 (5 bases). Germline CDR1 is MNHEY and CDR2 is SVGAGI. The V and J ends lost 6 bases and 4 bases respectively, with 19 bases between them. The length of the CDR3 is 15 residues. The CDR3 loop is CASSLSGPGPYEQYF. In nucleotides, the CDR3 is TGTGCCAGCAGCTTGAGCGGCCCCGGGCCTTACGAGCAGTACTTC.

This chain connects TRBV6-2 or TRBV6-3 to TRBJ1-6; D ambiguous. Per germline, CDR1 MNHEY and CDR2 SVGEGT. Trimming shortened V by 2 bases and J by 7 bases, and 15 bases separated the two germline ends. CDR3 length equals 16 residues. CDR3 nucleotide sequence: TGTGCCAGCAGTTACAGTCACAGTCCTATGAATTCACCCCTCCACTTT. Translating it yields CASSYSHSPMNSPLHF.

This rearrangement joins TRBV18 to TRBJ2-5; D not certain. Germline CDR1 reads KGHSH; CDR2 reads LQKENI. There are 14 residues in the CDR3. V dropped 0 bases and J dropped 1 base, with 6 bases sitting between them. The CDR3 sequence is CASSPPNSQETQYF. The CDR3 nucleotides read TGTGCCAGCTCACCACCGAACAGCCAAGAGACCCAGTACTTC.

The chain couples TRBV5-5 to TRBJ1-5, with a tentative D call TRBD1 (6 bases). V lost 5 bases to trimming and J lost 3 bases, with 18 bases between them. CDR3 length: 16 amino acids. Looked up from germline, CDR1 is SGHKS and CDR2 is YYEKEE (reference sequence). CDR3 protein: CASRYDRIEANQPQHF. The CDR3 region has the DNA TGTGCCAGCAGATATGACAGGATAGAAGCCAATCAGCCCCAGCATTTT. Combining the CDR3 with reference TRBV5-5 and TRBJ1-5 gives the whole variable domain DAGVTQSPTHLIKTRGQQVTLRCSPISGHKSVSWYQQVLGQGPQFIFQYYEKEERGRGNFPDRFSARQFPNYSSELNVNALLLGDSALYLCASRYDRIEANQPQHFGDGTRLSIL.

The J gene is TRBJ1-1, the V gene TRBV29-1; D possibly corresponds to TRBD1 (5 bases). The germline gives CDR1 SQVTM, CDR2 ANQGSEA. Trimming removed 7 bases at V and 5 bases at J, with 14 bases between. The CDR3 contains 12 residues. CDR3 sequence (DNA): TGCAGCGCCTCCTCGACAGCAACTGAAGCTTTCTTT. It encodes CSASSTATEAFF.

The chain uses TRBV7-6 and TRBJ2-1; the D gene is possibly TRBD2 (6 bases). With 0 bases removed from V and 9 bases from J, the gap between germline ends came to 15 bases. Germline V lookup: CDR1 SGHVS, CDR2 FNYEAQ. This CDR3 is 15 amino acids long. The CDR3 DNA reads TGTGCCAGCAGCTTAGCCAGCGGGCCACCGAGTGAGCAGTTCTTC. It yields the protein CASSLASGPPSEQFF.

The chain is built from TRBV29-1 and TRBJ2-3; TRBD2 agrees at 10 bases. The V and J ends lost 4 bases and 1 base, in that order; junction bases with no gene match: 5. The CDR3 is made up of 15 amino acids. Germline CDR1 and CDR2: SQVTM and ANQGSEA. CDR3 in DNA: TGCAGCGTTGGCCTAGCGGGAGTCGGCACAGATACGCAGTATTTT. Amino acid sequence: CSVGLAGVGTDTQYF.

The CDR3 protein is CARQGDTEAFF. The CDR3 nucleotides are TGTGCCAGGCAGGGGGACACTGAAGCTTTCTTT. This chain links TRBV6-4 with TRBJ1-1; the match to TRBD1 covers 7 bases. In germline, CDR1 is MRHNA, CDR2 SNTAGT. The CDR3 consists of 11 residues. The J segment lost 3 bases and the V segment lost 9 bases, leaving 1 base of the junction unmatched.

The chain carries TRBV29-1 and TRBJ2-5, with 10 bases lining up with TRBD2. Germline V lookup: CDR1 SQVTM, CDR2 ANQGSEA. The V gene end was trimmed by 4 bases and the J gene end by 5 bases; junction bases not matched to a gene: 10. The CDR3 contains 15 residues. The CDR3 loop is CSVARDSGRFETQYF. CDR3 DNA: TGCAGCGTTGCCCGGGATAGCGGGAGGTTTGAGACCCAGTACTTC.

The chain uses TRBV4-2 and TRBJ2-2; D is unresolved. V lost 2 bases to trimming and J lost 3 bases, with 7 bases between them. The V gene's germline CDR1 is LGHNA and CDR2 YNFKEQ. The CDR3 sequence is 14 residues long. Written as DNA, the CDR3 is TGTGCCAGCAGCCAAAACACCGACACCGGGGAGCTGTTTTTT. This gives the protein CASSQNTDTGELFF.

This clone came up once. V gene TRBV2 combines with J gene TRBJ1-2; TRBD1 might be the D (5 bases). V dropped 8 bases and J dropped 8 bases, with 18 bases sitting between them. The CDR3 length is 13 residues. Germline values: CDR1 SNHLY, CDR2 FYNNEI. CDR3 DNA: TGTGCCAGCTCGACAGACTCCTACGGGGGCTACACCTTC. As protein: CASSTDSYGGYTF.

The chain links TRBV30 to TRBJ1-5; D is ambiguous. V lost 4 bases and J 0 bases, leaving 7 bases between the germline ends. Per the germline V gene, CDR1 is GTSNPN and CDR2 is SVGIG (reference sequence). The CDR3 spans 13 residues. This CDR3 is CAWTQDSNQPQHF. For the CDR3, the DNA is TGTGCCTGGACCCAGGATAGCAATCAGCCCCAGCATTTT.

The chain combines TRBV18 with TRBJ1-5; 8 nucleotides align to TRBD1. Per germline, CDR1 KGHSH and CDR2 LQKENI. V lost 4 bases to trimming and J lost 5 bases; unmatched junction nucleotides: 7. There are 15 residues in the CDR3. The CDR3 loop is CASSLTGGRDQPQHF. The CDR3 nucleotides read TGTGCCAGCTCACTAACAGGGGGAAGGGATCAGCCCCAGCATTTT.

J is TRBJ2-3 and V is TRBV5-4; 9 bases match TRBD2. Germline CDR1 reads SGHNT; CDR2 reads YYREEE (reference sequence). CDR3 length equals 15 residues. Germline trimming cut 4 bases from V and 2 bases from J; bases unmatched to any gene: 5. For the CDR3, the DNA is TGTGCCAGCAGCCCGACTAGCGGAGTCACAGATACGCAGTATTTT. Protein product: CASSPTSGVTDTQYF.